This T cell receptor (beta chain) is drawn from a study of PD-1 blockade in mismatch repair-deficient tumors. The study, taken as a whole, reports: Tumor-resident clones, often undetectable pretreatment in blood, expanded then contracted after pembrolizumab.

Sequenced by immunoSEQ multiplex PCR; TCRdb stores in-frame clones only, minus some. The sample shows about 63,000 clones, 88% of them seen only once. A word on this clone: The target antigen is unknown.

Sequencing was performed on peripheral blood, taken 52 weeks after starting pembrolizumab. This TCR derives from an adult with mismatch repair-deficient cancer.

The CDR3 coding sequence is TGTGCCAGCAGCGGGTTTGTGGGCTTAGGTGAGCAGTTCTTC. Protein sequence: CASSGFVGLGEQFF. V is TRBV5-8 and J is TRBJ2-1, with D uncertain. Germline loops: CDR1 SGHTS, CDR2 YDEGEE. Trimming cost V 4 bases and J 9 bases, with 17 bases left between them. CDR3 length: 14 amino acids. The full variable domain, its missing parts supplied by reference TRBV5-8 and TRBJ2-1, is EAGVTQSPTHLIKTRGQQATLRCSPISGHTSVYWYQQALGLGLQFLLWYDEGEERNRGNFPPRFSGRQFPNYSSELNVNALELEDSALYLCASSGFVGLGEQFFGPGTRLTVL.